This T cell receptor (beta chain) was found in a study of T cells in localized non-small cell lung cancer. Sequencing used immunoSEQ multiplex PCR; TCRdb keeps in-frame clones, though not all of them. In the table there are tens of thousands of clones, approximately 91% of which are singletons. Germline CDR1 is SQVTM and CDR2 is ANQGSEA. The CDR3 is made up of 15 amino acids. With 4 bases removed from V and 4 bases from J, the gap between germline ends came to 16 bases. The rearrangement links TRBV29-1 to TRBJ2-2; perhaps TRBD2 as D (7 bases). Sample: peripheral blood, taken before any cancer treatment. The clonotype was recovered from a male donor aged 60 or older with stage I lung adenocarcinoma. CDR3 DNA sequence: TGCAGCGTTGGATTGGGGGGGCCGGGCACCGGGGAGCTGTTTTTT. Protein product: CSVGLGGPGTGELFF.